Listed below are T cell receptor beta chains from one sample, sequenced in a study of OX40 agonist ivuxolimab in advanced cancers. Libraries were prepared by immunoSEQ multiplex PCR; TCRdb keeps only in-frame clonotypes and omits some of them. In the table there are tens of thousands of clones, about 92% of which are singletons. Sequencing was performed on CD4+ or CD8+ T cells sorted from blood, taken in a trial of the OX40 agonist ivuxolimab. These receptors originate from an adult with an advanced solid tumor such as melanoma, head and neck, liver or kidney cancer. Each CDR3 is given with its conserved first and last residue. D genes are given only for firm matches. Some rows mark clone size as missing; the rest say once, few, many or name a class of expanded clone.

j_call,d_call,clone_size,v_call,cdr3_nt,cdr3_aa
TRBJ1-2,.,.,TRBV18,TGTGCCAGCTCACTCCTACAAGTAAAGTATGGCTACACCTTC,CASSLLQVKYGYTF
TRBJ2-3,.,.,TRBV7-8,TGTGCCAGCAGCTTAGAACAGGACACAGATACGCAGTATTTT,CASSLEQDTDTQYF
TRBJ1-1,.,.,TRBV5-1,TGCGCCAGCAGCTTGTCAGGGTTGGGCACTGAAGCTTTCTTT,CASSLSGLGTEAFF
TRBJ1-3,.,.,TRBV7-2,TGTGCCAGCAGCTTATTAAGGGGGACGTATTTT,CASSLLRGTYF
TRBJ1-2,.,.,TRBV19,TGTGCCAGTAGTATAGCTGCTACAGGGTTCGCCTACACCTTC,CASSIAATGFAYTF
TRBJ1-1,.,.,TRBV6-1,TGTGCCAGCACCTCGGGTGGGGCTTTGAACACTGAAGCTTTCTTT,CASTSGGALNTEAFF
TRBJ2-7,.,.,TRBV20-1,TGCAGTGCGGGGCCGGGGGAGCAGTACTTC,CSAGPGEQYF
TRBJ2-2,TRBD2,.,TRBV5-1,TGCGCCAGCAGCTTGGGACTAGCGACCACCGGGGAGCTGTTTTTT,CASSLGLATTGELFF
TRBJ1-2,TRBD1,.,TRBV6-5,TGTGCCAGCAGCGATGGACAGGGATACGGCTACACCTTC,CASSDGQGYGYTF
TRBJ2-3,.,.,TRBV28,TGTGCCAGCAGTTCAGGGGGACTAAAGGGGGGCACAGATACGCAGTATTTT,CASSSGGLKGGTDTQYF
TRBJ2-1,.,.,TRBV5-1,TGCGCCAGCAGCCGGGAGAGGGGATCCTACAATGAGCAGTTCTTC,CASSRERGSYNEQFF
TRBJ1-2,.,.,TRBV28,TGTGCCAGCAGGTATGGGACCTATGGCTACACCTTC,CASRYGTYGYTF
TRBJ2-3,TRBD2,.,TRBV5-1,TGCGCCAGCAGCTTTACTAGCGGGAGTACAGATACGCAGTATTTT,CASSFTSGSTDTQYF
TRBJ2-7,.,once,TRBV21-1,TGTGCCAGCAGCACTAAACTAGCGAGCTACTACGAGCAGTACTTC,CASSTKLASYYEQYF
TRBJ2-3,TRBD2,.,TRBV18,TGTGCCAGCTCACCTGTCACTCTAGCGGGAGTAGGGGCAGATACGCAGTATTTT,CASSPVTLAGVGADTQYF
TRBJ2-2,TRBD2,.,TRBV2,TGTGCCAGCAGGGAATCTAGCGGACATACGAACACCGGGGAGCTGTTTTTT,CASRESSGHTNTGELFF
TRBJ2-7,.,once,TRBV16,TGTGCCAGCAGCCAATCCGGGACACTTTCCTACGAGCAGTACTTC,CASSQSGTLSYEQYF
TRBJ2-7,.,.,TRBV19,TGTGCCAGTAGTATATCCGGGACCCGACCCGAGCAGTACTTC,CASSISGTRPEQYF
TRBJ1-2,.,.,TRBV5-6,TGTGCCAGCAGCTTGGGTGGTGGCTACACCTTC,CASSLGGGYTF
TRBJ1-3,.,.,TRBV18,TGTGCCAGCTCACAACCCAGGGAAGGAAACACCATATATTTT,CASSQPREGNTIYF
TRBJ1-5,.,.,TRBV7-8,TGTGCCAGCAGCTTAGGTCGACAGAATCAGCCCCAGCATTTT,CASSLGRQNQPQHF
TRBJ2-2,.,.,TRBV7-9,TGTGCCAAAAGCGCAGGGTCCCTCGAGAGCACCGGGGAGCTGTTTTTT,CAKSAGSLESTGELFF
TRBJ2-7,.,.,TRBV10-3,TGTGCCACACGGACCGGGGAGTCCTTTTCGGAGCAGTACTTC,CATRTGESFSEQYF
TRBJ1-2,.,few,TRBV5-1,TGCGCCAGCAGCGGGGGTGCTTGGGGCTACACCTTC,CASSGGAWGYTF
TRBJ2-1,.,.,TRBV4-1,TGCGCCAGCAGCCAACCCCAGGGGAGCGGCAATGAGCAGTTCTTC,CASSQPQGSGNEQFF
TRBJ1-2,.,.,TRBV4-3,TGCGCCAGCAGCCAAGATGATCAGGGCAGCTATGGCTACACCTTC,CASSQDDQGSYGYTF
TRBJ1-2,.,.,TRBV30,TGTGCCTGGAGTGTCCAGACAGTAGGTGGCTACACCTTC,CAWSVQTVGGYTF
TRBJ2-2,.,.,TRBV18,TGTGCCAGCTCACCGAGGGGTGACGGGGAGCTGTTTTTT,CASSPRGDGELFF
TRBJ1-4,.,.,TRBV7-9,TGTGCCAGCAGCGAGGGGGGAACTAATGAAAAACTGTTTTTT,CASSEGGTNEKLFF
TRBJ2-1,TRBD2,.,TRBV5-1,TGCGCCAGCAGCTTGGTGTTAGCGGGAGAGGGTGAGCAGTTCTTC,CASSLVLAGEGEQFF
TRBJ2-2,TRBD2,once,TRBV7-3,TGTGCCAGCAGCTTAGGAGCGGGAGGGCAGACCGGGGAGCTGTTTTTT,CASSLGAGGQTGELFF
TRBJ2-6,.,.,TRBV15,TGTGCCACAGGGCTCTATGGGGCCAACGTCCTGACTTTC,CATGLYGANVLTF
TRBJ2-3,TRBD2,.,TRBV11-2,TGTGCCAGCAGCTTAGATGGAAGCGGGAGAATAGATACGCAGTATTTT,CASSLDGSGRIDTQYF
TRBJ2-1,.,.,TRBV28,TGTGCCAGCAGTTTCCTCTTTGAGCAGTTCTTC,CASSFLFEQFF
TRBJ2-5,TRBD2,.,TRBV29-1,TGCAGCGCCCGGGAGGGCCATGTCGGGACCCAGTACTTC,CSAREGHVGTQYF
TRBJ2-5,.,once,TRBV7-2,TGTGCCAGCAGCTTAAAGTTGCACTCGGAGACCCAGTACTTC,CASSLKLHSETQYF
TRBJ2-7,TRBD2,.,TRBV28,TGTGCCACCCTATCTAGCGGGAAAGCCTCCTACGAGCAGTACTTC,CATLSSGKASYEQYF
TRBJ2-1,.,.,TRBV6-6,TGTGCCAGCAGTTACTCGAGCCGGGAGCAGTTCTTC,CASSYSSREQFF
TRBJ2-7,.,.,TRBV5-1,TGCGCCAGCAGCCCCCGGGACACAGATTACGAGCAGTACTTC,CASSPRDTDYEQYF
TRBJ2-7,.,.,TRBV7-3,TGTGCCAGCAGCTTAAGCAGGGATTACGAGCAGTACTTC,CASSLSRDYEQYF
TRBJ2-1,.,.,TRBV7-3,TGTGCCAGCAACGAGCGGTCCAGCTCCTACAATGAGCAGTTCTTC,CASNERSSSYNEQFF
TRBJ2-3,.,.,TRBV5-1,TGCGCCAGCACGACCCTGGCAGATACGCAGTATTTT,CASTTLADTQYF
TRBJ2-1,TRBD2,.,TRBV5-1,TGCGCCAGCAGCTTGGGACTAGCGGGCGCGGGCCCCTCTTACAATGAGCAGTTCTTC,CASSLGLAGAGPSYNEQFF
TRBJ2-1,TRBD1,.,TRBV10-2,TGCGCCAGCAGTGCAGACAGGGACAATGAGCAGTTCTTC,CASSADRDNEQFF
TRBJ2-5,TRBD2,.,TRBV14,TGTGCCAGCAGCCTATTGAGCGGGAGACAAGAGACCCAGTACTTC,CASSLLSGRQETQYF
TRBJ1-2,.,.,TRBV11-3,TGTGCCAGCAGCTCCCCGAAGGAAATTGGCTACACCTTC,CASSSPKEIGYTF
TRBJ2-1,TRBD2,.,TRBV30,TGTGCCTGGAGTGTGACTAGCGCCTACAATGAGCAGTTCTTC,CAWSVTSAYNEQFF
TRBJ2-7,.,.,TRBV18,TGTGCCAGCTCACCCGGGGGACGGTACGAGCAGTACTTC,CASSPGGRYEQYF
TRBJ1-1,.,.,TRBV18,TGTGCCAGCTCTCCAAGTAGCACTGCACTGCACACTGAAGCTTTCTTT,CASSPSSTALHTEAFF
TRBJ2-1,TRBD2,.,TRBV11-3,TGTGCCAGCAGCCCTCAACTAGCGGGAGTTTATAATGAGCAGTTCTTC,CASSPQLAGVYNEQFF
TRBJ2-7,.,.,TRBV30,TGTGCCGGGGCCGACAGTTCCTACGAGCAGTACTTC,CAGADSSYEQYF
TRBJ1-5,TRBD1,.,TRBV28,TGTGCCAGCAGTTTTATTCGCAGGGGGCAAGGGGGCAATCAGCCCCAGCATTTT,CASSFIRRGQGGNQPQHF
TRBJ2-5,.,.,TRBV5-1,TGCGCCAGCAGCTTGAGTACAGGCCAAGAGACCCAGTACTTC,CASSLSTGQETQYF
TRBJ2-7,TRBD2,.,TRBV14,TGTGCCAGCAGCCAAGTGCGGACTAGCGGGAGTTACGAGCAGTACTTC,CASSQVRTSGSYEQYF
TRBJ2-1,TRBD1,.,TRBV13,TGTGCCAGTTCTACCAGTACTAGGGGTAGGACAGGCAAATACAATGAGCAGTTCTTC,CASSTSTRGRTGKYNEQFF
TRBJ1-2,.,.,TRBV5-8,TGTGCCAGCAGCTCTAAGTCGATGGCTGGTGGCTACACCTTC,CASSSKSMAGGYTF